In its sample, the clone carrying this T cell receptor beta chain was seen once. This sample stems from a study of radiation and T cells in renal cell carcinoma. Clones were read by immunoSEQ multiplex PCR, and TCRdb kept only the in-frame ones, dropping some. The repertoire has some 150,000 clones, roughly 89% of them found once; the top ten carry approximately 13%. As to time point: blood 2 weeks post-SBRT. The treatment was: 15 Gy SBRT to primary tumor, nephrectomy 4 weeks later. J gave up 6 bases and V 4 bases, and 1 base lay outside the gene matches. CDR1 is PRHDT, CDR2 FYEKMQ, per germline (reference sequence). The CDR3 totals 12 residues.

The starting material was blood, obtained from a patient whose treatment included radiotherapy and nephrectomy. V is TRBV13 and J is TRBJ1-1; TRBD1 agrees at 8 bases. The TCR sequence derives from a woman between 45 and 65 years old with renal cell carcinoma. This chain's CDR3 is CASSSTGAEAFF. DNA of the CDR3: TGTGCCAGCAGCTCGACAGGGGCTGAAGCTTTCTTT.